This T cell receptor beta chain was found in a study of response to subunit inactivated influenza vaccine. Each CDR3 protein gets one entry after TCRdb re-called the RT-PCR reads with MiXCR. The repertoire holds about 540,000 distinct CDR3 sequences, with under 30% as singletons. The table lists this clonotype with a few counts. Germline CDR1 is KGHDR and CDR2 is SFDVKD. V gave up 8 bases and J gave up 2 bases, with 12 bases separating them. The length of the CDR3 is 13 residues. The data also belong to a second study, concerning T cells expressing NK-cell markers. That report adds: Generation of TCR beta cDNA was performed by 5'RACE template switching incorporating UMIs. Serological testing identified seven of the eight sequenced donors as HCMV-seropositive and one as seronegative. Within several experiments, an anti-gamma-delta TCR antibody kept the sorting limited to alpha-beta TCR T cells. The study found dominant NKG2C+ clonotypes at roughly 1.0-8% of CD8+ T cells in about six donors.

This clonotype originated in a man in his fifties or sixties who received an inactivated influenza vaccine. V is TRBV24-1 and J is TRBJ2-7; weak D call: TRBD2 (7 bases). The sequencing here drew on CD4+ T cells sorted from PBMCs, taken 11 to 12 days after vaccination. CDR3 nucleotide sequence: TGTGCCACCATGGGGGGGCCGACCTACGAGCAGTACTTC. Its translation: CATMGGPTYEQYF.